The rows below give T cell receptor beta chains drawn from one sample of a study of T-cell reconstitution after alpha-beta-depleted transplantation in children. TCRdb processed the PCR reads anew with MiXCR; each CDR3 protein has one entry. This sample yields about 400,000 distinct CDR3 sequences, of which about a fifth are seen a single time; 3% to 4% belongs to the top ten. The input for sequencing was PBMCs from the stem cell graft donor, taken from the stem cell graft. These receptors all come from a human donor who donated a stem cell graft to a child with acute myeloid leukemia. Each CDR3 is given with its conserved first and last residue. Each record gives: J gene, D gene, clone size, V gene, CDR3 protein, CDR3 DNA. The D gene is left open where the match is weak. Only part of the rows carry a size: once, few, many, or a class if the clone is expanded.

J: TRBJ1-2
D: TRBD1
size: many
V: TRBV6-5
CDR3: CASSYSPTGGRDGYTF
DNA: TGTGCCAGCAGTTACTCGCCGACAGGGGGTAGAGATGGCTACACCTTC

J: TRBJ2-7
D: TRBD2
size: NA
V: TRBV20-1
CDR3: CSAYTSGPPYEQYF
DNA: TGCAGTGCTTATACTAGCGGGCCTCCCTACGAGCAGTACTTC

J: TRBJ2-4
D: NA
size: NA
V: TRBV3-1
CDR3: CASSQDREQGLDIQYF
DNA: TGTGCCAGCAGCCAAGATCGGGAGCAGGGGTTGGACATTCAGTACTTC

J: TRBJ2-5
D: NA
size: few
V: TRBV20-1
CDR3: CSARVGSVAQETQYF
DNA: TGCAGTGCTAGAGTGGGTAGCGTAGCGCAAGAGACCCAGTACTTC

J: TRBJ2-1
D: TRBD2
size: NA
V: TRBV2
CDR3: CASSVRLAGNEQFF
DNA: TGTGCCAGCAGTGTGCGGCTAGCGGGCAATGAGCAGTTCTTC

J: TRBJ1-5
D: NA
size: few
V: TRBV5-1
CDR3: CASSLGTASGNQPQHF
DNA: TGCGCCAGCAGCTTGGGGACGGCATCCGGCAATCAGCCCCAGCATTTT

J: TRBJ1-5
D: NA
size: few
V: TRBV29-1
CDR3: CSLYVYFHNQPQHF
DNA: TGCAGCCTTTACGTTTACTTTCACAATCAGCCCCAGCATTTT

J: TRBJ2-3
D: NA
size: NA
V: TRBV7-9
CDR3: CASSLAASGVEAQYF
DNA: TGTGCCAGCAGCTTAGCGGCTAGTGGGGTTGAGGCGCAGTATTTT

J: TRBJ2-1
D: TRBD1
size: few
V: TRBV7-9
CDR3: CASRPSTGVNEQFF
DNA: TGTGCCAGCAGACCCTCAACAGGGGTAAATGAGCAGTTCTTC

J: TRBJ2-2
D: NA
size: NA
V: TRBV7-9
CDR3: CASSLWSGSNGELFF
DNA: TGTGCCAGCAGCTTATGGTCAGGGAGTAACGGGGAGCTGTTTTTT

J: TRBJ2-3
D: NA
size: NA
V: TRBV28
CDR3: CASSLSGDGTDTQYF
DNA: TGTGCCAGCAGTTTATCGGGGGACGGCACAGATACGCAGTATTTT

J: TRBJ2-1
D: NA
size: NA
V: TRBV15
CDR3: CATSRELREEQFF
DNA: TGTGCCACCAGCAGAGAATTAAGAGAGGAGCAGTTCTTC

J: TRBJ1-1
D: NA
size: NA
V: TRBV29-1
CDR3: CSVFRGLDTEAFF
DNA: TGCAGCGTCTTTAGGGGTTTGGACACTGAAGCTTTCTTT

J: TRBJ2-1
D: NA
size: many
V: TRBV29-1
CDR3: CSVERPGEQFF
DNA: TGCAGCGTTGAACGTCCTGGTGAGCAGTTCTTC